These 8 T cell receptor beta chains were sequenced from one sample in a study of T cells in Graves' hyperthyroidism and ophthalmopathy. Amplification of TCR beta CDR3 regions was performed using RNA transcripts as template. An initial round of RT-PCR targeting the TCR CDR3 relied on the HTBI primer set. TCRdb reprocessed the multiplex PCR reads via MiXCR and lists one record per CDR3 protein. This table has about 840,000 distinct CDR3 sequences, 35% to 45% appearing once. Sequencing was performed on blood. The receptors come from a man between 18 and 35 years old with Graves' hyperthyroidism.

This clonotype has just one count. CDR3 sequence reads: CASTQGAGRGYTF. The CDR3 DNA reads as TGTGCCAGCACTCAGGGGGCAGGCCGAGGCTACACCTTC. The V gene is TRBV25-1, the J gene TRBJ1-2, with 8 bases aligning to TRBD1. The CDR3 extends over 13 amino acids. V trimming: 7 bases; J trimming: 8 bases; junction bases outside the gene matches: 9. Germline V gives CDR1 MGHDK, CDR2 SYGVNS.

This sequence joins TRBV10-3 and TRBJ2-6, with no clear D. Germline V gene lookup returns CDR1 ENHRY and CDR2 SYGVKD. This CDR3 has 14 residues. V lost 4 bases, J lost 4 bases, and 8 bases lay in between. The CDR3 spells CAISGSDGANVLTF. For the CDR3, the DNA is TGTGCCATCAGTGGATCCGACGGGGCCAACGTCCTGACTTTC.

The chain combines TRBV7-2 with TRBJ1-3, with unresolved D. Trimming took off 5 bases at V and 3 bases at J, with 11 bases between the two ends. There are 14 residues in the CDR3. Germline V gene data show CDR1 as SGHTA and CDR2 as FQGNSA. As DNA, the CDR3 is TGTGCCAGCAGCCTGATGGGATATGGAAACACCATATATTTT. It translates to CASSLMGYGNTIYF.

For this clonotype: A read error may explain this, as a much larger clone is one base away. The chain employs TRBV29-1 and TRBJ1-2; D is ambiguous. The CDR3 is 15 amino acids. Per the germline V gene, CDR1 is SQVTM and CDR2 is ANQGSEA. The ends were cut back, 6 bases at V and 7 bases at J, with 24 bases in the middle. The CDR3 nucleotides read TGCAGCGTCCCCGTCGCTCCAGGAGCGGGTGGTGGCTACACCTTC. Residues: CSVPVAPGAGGGYTF.

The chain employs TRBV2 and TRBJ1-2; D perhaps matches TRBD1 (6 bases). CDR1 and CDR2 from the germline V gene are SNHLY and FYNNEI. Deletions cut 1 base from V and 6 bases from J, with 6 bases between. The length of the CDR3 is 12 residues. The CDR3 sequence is CASSEGQDGYTF. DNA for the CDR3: TGTGCCAGCAGTGAAGGACAGGATGGCTACACCTTC.

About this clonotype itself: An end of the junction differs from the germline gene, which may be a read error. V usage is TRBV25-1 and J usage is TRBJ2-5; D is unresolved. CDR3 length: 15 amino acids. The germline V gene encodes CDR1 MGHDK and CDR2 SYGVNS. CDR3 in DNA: TGTGCCAGCAGTATCCCGGGCTCCGGCCAAGGGACCCAGTACTTC. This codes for CASSIPGSGQGTQYF.

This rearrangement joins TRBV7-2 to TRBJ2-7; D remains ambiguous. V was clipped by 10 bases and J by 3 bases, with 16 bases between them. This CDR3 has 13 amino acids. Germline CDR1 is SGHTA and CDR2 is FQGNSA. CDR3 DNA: TGTGCCACAAGGCCGGGTCACCGCTACGAGCAGTACTTC. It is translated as CATRPGHRYEQYF. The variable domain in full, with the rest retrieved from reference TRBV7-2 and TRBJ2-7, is GAGVSQSPSNKVTEKGKDVELRCDPISGHTALYWYRQSLGQGLEFLIYFQGNSAPDKSGLPSDRFSAERTGGSVSTLTIQRTQQEDSAVYLCATRPGHRYEQYFGPGTRLTVT.

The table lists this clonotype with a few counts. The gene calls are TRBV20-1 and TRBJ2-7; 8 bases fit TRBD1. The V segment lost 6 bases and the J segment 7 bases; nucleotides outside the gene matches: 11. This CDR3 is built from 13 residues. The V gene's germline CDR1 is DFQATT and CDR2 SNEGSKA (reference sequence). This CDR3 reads CSALTGEEWEQYF. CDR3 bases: TGCAGTGCCCTGACAGGGGAGGAGTGGGAGCAGTACTTC.